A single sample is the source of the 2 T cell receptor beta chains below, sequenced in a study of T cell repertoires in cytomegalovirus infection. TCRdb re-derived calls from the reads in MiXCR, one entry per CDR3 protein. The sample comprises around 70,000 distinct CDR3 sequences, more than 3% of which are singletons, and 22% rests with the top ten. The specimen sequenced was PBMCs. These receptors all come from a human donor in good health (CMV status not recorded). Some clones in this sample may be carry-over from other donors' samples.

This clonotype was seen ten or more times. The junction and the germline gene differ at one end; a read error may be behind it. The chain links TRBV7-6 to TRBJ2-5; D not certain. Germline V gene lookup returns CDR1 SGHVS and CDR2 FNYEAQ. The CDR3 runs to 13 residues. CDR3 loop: CASSLPGSETQYF. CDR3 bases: TGTGCTAGCAGCTTACCCGGGTCGGAGACCCAGTACTTC.

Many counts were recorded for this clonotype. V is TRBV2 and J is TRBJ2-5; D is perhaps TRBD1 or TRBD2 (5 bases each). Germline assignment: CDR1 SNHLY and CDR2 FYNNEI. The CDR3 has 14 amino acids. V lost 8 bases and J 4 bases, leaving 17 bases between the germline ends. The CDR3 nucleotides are TGTGCCAGCGGAGTGGGGGTCTCGGGAGAGACCCAGTACTTC. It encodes CASGVGVSGETQYF.